This TCR beta chain was recorded in a study of blood T cell repertoires in COVID-19. Profiled with immunoSEQ multiplex PCR; TCRdb holds only in-frame clones, not every one. The table records almost 350,000 clones, about nine tenths of them present only once. Germline loops: CDR1 MDHEN, CDR2 SYDVKM. Trimming took 8 bases from V and 4 from J, leaving 21 bases between them. The CDR3 length is 15 residues. The chain combines TRBV28 with TRBJ2-7; D unresolved. This receptor was identified in a woman in her 30s who had been exposed to COVID-19. Sequencing used PBMCs or T cells enriched from blood (not recorded which). The CDR3 is CASDPGRRIRYEQYF. CDR3 bases: TGTGCCAGCGACCCCGGCCGGAGAATCCGATACGAGCAGTACTTC.